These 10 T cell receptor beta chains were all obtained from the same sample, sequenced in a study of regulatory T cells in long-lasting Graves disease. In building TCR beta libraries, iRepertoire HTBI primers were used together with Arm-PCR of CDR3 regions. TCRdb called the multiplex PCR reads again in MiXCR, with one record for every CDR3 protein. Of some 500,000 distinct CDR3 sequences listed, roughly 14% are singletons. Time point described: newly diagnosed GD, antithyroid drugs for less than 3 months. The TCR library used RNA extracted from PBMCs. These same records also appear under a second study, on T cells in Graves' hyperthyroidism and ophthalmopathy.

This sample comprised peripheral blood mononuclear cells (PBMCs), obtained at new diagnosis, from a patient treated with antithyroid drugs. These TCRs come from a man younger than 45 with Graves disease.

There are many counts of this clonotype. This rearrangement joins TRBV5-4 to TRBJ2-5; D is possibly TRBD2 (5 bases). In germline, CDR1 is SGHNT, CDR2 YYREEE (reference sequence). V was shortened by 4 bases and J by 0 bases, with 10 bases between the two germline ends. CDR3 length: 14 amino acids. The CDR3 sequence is CASSRTGYQETQYF. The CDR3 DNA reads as TGTGCCAGCAGCAGGACGGGATACCAAGAGACCCAGTACTTC.

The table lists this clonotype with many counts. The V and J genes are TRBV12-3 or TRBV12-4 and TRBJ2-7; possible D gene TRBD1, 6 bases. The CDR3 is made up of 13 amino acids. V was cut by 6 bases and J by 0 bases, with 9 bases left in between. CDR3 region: CASRGHRSYEQYF. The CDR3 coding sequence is TGTGCCAGCAGGGGACACCGCTCCTACGAGCAGTACTTC.

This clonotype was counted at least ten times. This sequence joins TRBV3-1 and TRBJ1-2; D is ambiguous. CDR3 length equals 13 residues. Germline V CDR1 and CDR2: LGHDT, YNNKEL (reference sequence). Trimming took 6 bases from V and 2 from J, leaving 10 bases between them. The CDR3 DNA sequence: TGTGCCAGCAGACGAGGGCCAAACTATGGCTACACCTTC. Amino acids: CASRRGPNYGYTF.

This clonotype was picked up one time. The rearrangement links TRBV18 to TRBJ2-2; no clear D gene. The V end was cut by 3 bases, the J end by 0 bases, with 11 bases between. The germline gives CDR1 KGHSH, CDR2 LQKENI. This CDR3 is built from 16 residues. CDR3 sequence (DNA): TGTGCCAGCTCACCCCGAATTGCGGCGAACACCGGGGAGCTGTTTTTT. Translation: CASSPRIAANTGELFF. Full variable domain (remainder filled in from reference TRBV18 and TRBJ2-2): NAGVMQNPRHLVRRRGQEARLRCSPMKGHSHVYWYRQLPEEGLKFMVYLQKENIIDESGMPKERFSAEFPKEGPSILRIQQVVRGDSAAYFCASSPRIAANTGELFFGEGSRLTVL.

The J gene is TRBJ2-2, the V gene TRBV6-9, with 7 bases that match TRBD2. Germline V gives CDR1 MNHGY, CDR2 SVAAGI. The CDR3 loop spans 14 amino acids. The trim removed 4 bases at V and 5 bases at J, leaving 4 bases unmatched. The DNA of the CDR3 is TGTGCCAGCAGTTGGGCTAGCGGAACCGGGGAGCTGTTTTTT. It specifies CASSWASGTGELFF.

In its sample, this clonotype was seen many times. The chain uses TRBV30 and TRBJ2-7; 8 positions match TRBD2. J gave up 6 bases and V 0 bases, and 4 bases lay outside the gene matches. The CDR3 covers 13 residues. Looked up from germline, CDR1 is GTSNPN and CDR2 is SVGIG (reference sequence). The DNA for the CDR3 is TGTGCCTGGAGTGTGATCCGGGGGGGCGAGCAGTACTTC. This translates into CAWSVIRGGEQYF.

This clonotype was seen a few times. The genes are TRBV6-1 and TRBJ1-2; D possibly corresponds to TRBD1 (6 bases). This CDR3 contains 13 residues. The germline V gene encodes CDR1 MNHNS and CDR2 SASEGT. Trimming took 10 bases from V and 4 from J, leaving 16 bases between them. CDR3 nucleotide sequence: TGTGCCATCTTTCTGGGGGGGGCCTATGGCTACACCTTC. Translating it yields CAIFLGGAYGYTF.

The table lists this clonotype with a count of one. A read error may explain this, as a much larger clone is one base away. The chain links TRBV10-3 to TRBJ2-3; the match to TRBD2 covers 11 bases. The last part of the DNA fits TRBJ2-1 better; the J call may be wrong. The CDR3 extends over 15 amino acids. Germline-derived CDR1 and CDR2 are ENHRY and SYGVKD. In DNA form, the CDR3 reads TGTGCCATCAGCTCCGGGACTAGCGGTTACAATGGGCAGTTCTTC. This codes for CAISSGTSGYNGQFF.

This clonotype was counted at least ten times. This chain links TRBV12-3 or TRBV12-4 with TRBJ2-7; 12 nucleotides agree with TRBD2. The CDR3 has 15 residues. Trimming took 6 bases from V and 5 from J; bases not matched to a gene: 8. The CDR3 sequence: CASSLLAGGVNEQYF. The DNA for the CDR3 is TGTGCCAGCAGCCTACTAGCGGGAGGTGTCAACGAGCAGTACTTC.

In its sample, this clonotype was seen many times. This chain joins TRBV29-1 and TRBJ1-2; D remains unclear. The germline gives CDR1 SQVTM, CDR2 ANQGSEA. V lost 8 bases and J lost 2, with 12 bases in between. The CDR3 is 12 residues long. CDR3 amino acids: CSLTDINYGYTF. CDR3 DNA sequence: TGCAGCTTGACGGATATCAACTATGGCTACACCTTC.